This TCR beta chain originates from a study of cytomegalovirus exposure and HLA in healthy donors. Study observations and caveats: The authors confirmed in vitro that a few CMV-associated chains were specific for CMV antigens. Later analysis associated a missense DCLRE1C variant with TCR beta V- and J-gene trimming.

CDR3 length equals 14 residues. V was clipped by 7 bases and J by 9 bases; unmatched bases: 11. Germline CDR1 MDHEN, CDR2 SYDVKM. Researchers ran the PCR with 60 Vbeta and 13 Jbeta primers. Libraries were prepared by immunoSEQ multiplex PCR; TCRdb keeps only in-frame clonotypes and omits some of them. The sample yields around 140,000 clones, 88% seen once. About this clone itself: Its antigen is not identified.

Sequencing input: PBMCs. This chain links TRBV28 with TRBJ2-1; 8 positions agree with TRBD2. This receptor was taken from a woman aged 40 to 50 in good health and CMV-seronegative. CDR3 sequence reads: CASNPAGVRGEQFF. CDR3 sequence (DNA): TGTGCCAGCAACCCAGCGGGAGTGCGGGGTGAGCAGTTCTTC.